This T cell receptor beta chain was recorded in a study of regulatory T cells in long-lasting Graves disease. Time point here: persistent/refractory GD, antithyroid drugs over 5 years with positive TRAb. PBMC-extracted RNA yielded the TCR library. The CDR3 runs 18 residues. In germline, CDR1 is MNHEY, CDR2 SMNVEV (reference sequence). V gave up 2 bases and J gave up 7 bases, with 23 bases separating them. Overall study findings and caveats: Persistent patients had more shared public clonotypes (around 3,000) than new patients (about 1,000). It was in persistent disease that TRBV28, TRBJ1-2 and TRBJ2-5 were favored. A limited number of samples was an acknowledged limitation. Analysis covered peripheral blood alone, not thyroid tissue.

Arm-PCR of CDR3 regions with iRepertoire HTBI primers generated TCR beta libraries. TCRdb reanalysed the multiplex PCR reads using MiXCR and keeps one entry per CDR3 protein. Of 350,000 to 500,000 distinct CDR3 sequences in the sample, 21% were seen once. This clonotype was found many times. The antigen remains unidentified. This TCR was recovered from a female donor with Graves disease. The sample consisted of peripheral blood mononuclear cells (PBMCs), taken when the disease was refractory, from a patient treated with antithyroid drugs. The chain recombines TRBV27 with TRBJ2-2; tentative D call: TRBD2 (5 bases). The CDR3 region is CASSLRPRTSLMGGELFF. The DNA of the CDR3 is TGTGCCAGCAGTTTAAGGCCAAGGACTTCCTTGATGGGCGGGGAGCTGTTTTTT.